This T cell receptor beta chain is drawn from a study of CD8 T cells in ankylosing spondylitis. Notes on the study in general: There was a TCR beta motif, made of several highly homologous variants, that appeared characteristic of ankylosing spondylitis blood.

Germline V CDR1 and CDR2: MRHNA, SNTAGT. The CDR3 runs to 14 residues. The V and J ends lost 5 bases and 5 bases, in that order; junction bases with no gene match: 7. This clonotype was observed a single time. Its antigen is currently unknown. Scientists made TCR beta libraries using quantitative 5'-RACE with molecular barcodes. One entry per CDR3 protein results from TCRdb running MiXCR on the 5' RACE reads. The sample has approximately 16,000 distinct CDR3 sequences; roughly 8.2% are singletons. The sequence derives from a male donor with ankylosing spondylitis or in good health (not recorded which). Material: blood. The rearrangement joins TRBV6-4 to TRBJ2-3, with 7 bases matching TRBD1. For the CDR3, the DNA is TGTGCCAGCAGTCGAACAGGGGAAAGAGATACGCAGTATTTT. This gives the protein CASSRTGERDTQYF.